This TCR beta chain was found in a study of HIV-infected patients and healthy controls. Overall study: No general T-cell lymphocytopenia was present, and per-chain CDR3 totals resembled those of controls. The study, taken as a whole, reports: In HIV-infected patients, the apparent post-therapy Gini index recovery did not replicate in size-matched data. Significant mean usage differences between HIV-infected patients and controls involved eight alpha and eight beta V genes.

CDR1 and CDR2 (germline): SGHTA, FQGNSA. The length of the CDR3 is 11 residues. The V end was cut by 8 bases, the J end by 3 bases, with 5 bases between. Around 0.5 ug RNA was reverse transcribed with alpha and beta constant-region primers. Alpha and beta chain libraries were made separately by chain-specific third strand synthesis with multiplexing indices. Each CDR3 protein gets one entry after TCRdb re-called the 5' RACE reads with MiXCR. The sample comprises some 3,500 distinct CDR3 sequences, less than 25% of which are singletons, and roughly 30% rests with the top ten. This clonotype is medium-sized within its sample. Its antigen is undetermined. No cell fractionation was done, so the repertoire covers all unsorted peripheral blood T cells.

V is TRBV7-2 and J is TRBJ1-5, with D unresolved. This clonotype was sampled from an adult with HIV infection. The sequencing here drew on blood, taken before antiretroviral therapy. CDR3 sequence reads: CASGINQPQHF. In nucleotides, the CDR3 is TGTGCCAGCGGGATCAATCAGCCCCAGCATTTT.